This TCR beta chain was recovered during a study of T cell changes during pregnancy in multiple sclerosis. CDR3 size: 19 residues. Germline V CDR1 and CDR2: SGHDN, FVKESK. The V and J ends lost 1 base and 2 bases, in that order; junction bases with no gene match: 12. Clones were sequenced by immunoSEQ multiplex PCR, and TCRdb holds only the in-frame ones, with some missing. The table has just over 50,000 clones, about 92% seen once. This rearrangement joins TRBV14 to TRBJ2-3; the match to TRBD2 covers 10 bases. The sequence came from a female donor with multiple sclerosis, enrolled in a pregnancy study. Sequenced material: CD4+ T cells from peripheral blood mononuclear cells, taken after pregnancy. CDR3 loop: CASSQALRPAGGITDTQYF. For the CDR3, the DNA is TGTGCCAGCAGCCAAGCCCTTCGCCCAGCGGGAGGGATCACAGATACGCAGTATTTT.